This section outlines one T cell receptor (beta chain) sequence together with its context. No antigen is known for it. No base-level quality is on record; no much larger clone is a single base apart. The germline V gene (reference sequence) specifies LGHDT as CDR1 and YNNKEL as CDR2. The CDR3 sequence holds 16 residues, the cysteine and phenylalanine included. The kept DNA is CDR3 alone, 48 bases in frame from the first base. At the junction V is shortened by 4 bases and J by 2 bases, with 14 bases in between. Taken with the paper, the label for time point translates to: baseline before first vaccination. The sample's treatment or condition label, in plain terms: meningococcal conjugate vaccine given as trial control. Samples from vaccinated people were obtained from the UK trials COV001 and COV002, which included a single-blind randomized controlled phase 2/3 trial of AZD1222 (ChAdOx1 nCoV-19) in healthy adults. Trial participant PBMC samples were collected at day 0 and day 28 after the second dose for TCRbeta chain sequencing.

The sample belongs to a study of T cell responses to AZD1222 COVID-19 vaccine (dated by TCRdb to the early 2020s). With regard to the full study: A total of 233 trial participants underwent TCR sequencing, of whom about 200 had received two doses of AZD1222 and approximately 26 had received two doses of the MenACWY control vaccine. Trial participants were enrolled by age into subgroups of 18-55, 56-69 and 70-plus years, and around 140, 26 and 57 TCR-sequenced participants, respectively, were included in these subgroups. The paper as a whole reports these results and caveats: Conclusions about previously exposed vaccinees are limited because only 6 or 7 AZD1222 recipients were SARS-CoV-2 seropositive at baseline. The whole spike protein was spanned by vaccine-associated CD4 TCRs, and dominant responses were seen in regions 160-218 and 743-854. Participants were mostly white British, with more females than males. The authors suggested clonal diversity may have been underestimated. Because no day 14 peak-response samples were available, the repertoires could be characterized only after the peak T cell response. Nearly half of unique spike-specific TCRs reportedly recognized epitopes outside regions mutated in the B.1.351 and B.1.1.7 variants. The 56-69-year group was small, and its depth increase did not reach significance, likely because of low power. A significant rise in spike-specific TCR breadth and depth was observed after two AZD1222 doses relative to day 0 and relative to MenACWY recipients.

The CDR3 regions of human TCRbeta chains were subjected to immunosequencing. For the original study's pipeline: TCRs in the repertoires were compared against a reference library of SARS-CoV-2-specific TCRs that had been generated with the MIRA antigen-specificity platform. Breadth was defined as the fraction of unique TCRs that were SARS-CoV-2-associated, and depth was defined as the fraction of total T cells that were SARS-CoV-2-associated. Each spike-specific TCR was assigned to its reactive spike region and to a CD4 or CD8 class using the MIRA data. Log10-transformed breadth and depth values were compared by one-way ANOVA with Sidak's multiple comparisons tests. TCRdb retrieved this table from immuneACCESS and kept in-frame rearrangements only. Not all clones are present; in checked studies, unresolved V genes account for under half, and no reason is known for the remainder. Clonal size and the V and J genes are those of that table, whereas D and trimming came from the DNA. The sample table contains 80,000 to 100,000 clones; only one count was recorded for roughly 90% of them. In total, the top ten clones hold 2.5% to 3% of the sample.

The sequence was obtained from an adult in good health. Sequenced material: peripheral blood, taken on day 0 of MenACWY control vaccination. The chain is encoded by TRBV3-1 (or the pseudogene TRBV3-2) joined to TRBJ2-2; TRBD1 is possibly the D segment (6 matching bases). The DNA reads as follows: TGTGCCAGCAGCCCCTGGGGGCTCGACAACACCGGGGAGCTGTTTTTT. This gives the protein CASSPWGLDNTGELFF.